Reported below is one T cell receptor (beta chain). As yet, its antigen is unknown. The sample originates from a study of beta chain features in type 1 diabetes. Study conclusions and caveats: Shortening of TCRB CDR3s, moderate but significant, appeared in all four CD4+ subsets of Type 1 diabetes patients. Reduced insertions and increased deletions marked VDJ junctions in type 1 diabetes patients. In the patient group, naive, central memory and Treg TCRB repertoires seemed more alike than in the healthy donor group.

The germline gives CDR1 GTSNPN, CDR2 SVGIG (reference sequence). With 0 bases removed from V and 4 bases from J, the gap between germline ends came to 12 bases. The CDR3 sequence is 14 residues long. Every bit of the isolated RNA underwent reverse transcription, so sequencing read expressed TCRB transcripts. Assay: immunoSEQ multiplex PCR; the TCRdb copy retains only in-frame clones and omits some. The repertoire consists of roughly 300,000 clones, with approximately 14% occurring once and the leading ten covering roughly 0.018%. Sequencing was done on a sample of naive CD4+ T cells from blood. This sequence joins TRBV30 and TRBJ2-5; no definite D call. The receptor was derived from a young man with type 1 diabetes. CDR3 DNA sequence: TGTGCCTGGAGTGTAGTTTATCCGAGAGAGACCCAGTACTTC. This codes for CAWSVVYPRETQYF.